This TCR beta chain was sequenced during a study of T cell changes during pregnancy in multiple sclerosis. The germline V gene encodes CDR1 MNHEY and CDR2 SVGAGI. The CDR3 length is 15 residues. With 0 bases removed from V and 2 bases from J, the gap between germline ends came to 11 bases. Using immunoSEQ multiplex PCR, the repertoire was profiled, and TCRdb retains in-frame clones only, with some absent. The sample includes approximately 88,000 clones, about 94% seen only once; the top ten take roughly 2.4%. The V call is TRBV6-5, the J call TRBJ2-7, with D possibly being TRBD1 (5 bases). The specimen was peripheral blood, collected in the third trimester of pregnancy. The clonotype comes from a female donor with multiple sclerosis, enrolled in a pregnancy study. CDR3 region: CASSYSPGQTYEQYF. The CDR3 coding sequence is TGTGCCAGCAGTTACTCGCCAGGGCAGACCTACGAGCAGTACTTC.